This passage covers 25 T cell receptor beta chains from one sample sequenced in a study of blood T cell repertoires in COVID-19. Sequencing used immunoSEQ multiplex PCR; TCRdb keeps in-frame clones, though not all of them. The table has nearly 350,000 clones, about nine tenths seen once; the top ten hold roughly 6.6%. What was sequenced was peripheral blood. These receptors all come from a woman in her sixties or seventies with COVID-19, enrolled during active disease.

J is TRBJ2-1 and V is TRBV27; D is perhaps TRBD2 (6 bases). V was clipped by 7 bases and J by 4 bases, with 11 bases between them. There are 13 residues in the CDR3. Germline CDR1 and CDR2: MNHEY and SMNVEV (reference sequence). The CDR3 nucleotides are TGTGCCAGCAAACCGGGACTTTACAATGAGCAGTTCTTC. It encodes CASKPGLYNEQFF.

This clone was seen a single time. J is TRBJ2-7 and V is TRBV6-5, with D perhaps TRBD1 (6 bases). CDR1 is MNHEY, CDR2 SVGAGI, per germline. This CDR3 has 15 amino acids. Trimming removed 2 bases at V and 4 bases at J, with 15 bases between. CDR3 sequence (DNA): TGTGCCAGCAGTTACCAGGGCCAGGGGAGATACGAGCAGTACTTC. This sequence encodes CASSYQGQGRYEQYF.

The V call is TRBV29-1, the J call TRBJ1-1, with D possibly being TRBD1 (6 bases). The CDR3 runs 13 residues. V was pared by 7 bases and J by 1 base, with 13 bases between. Germline V CDR1 and CDR2: SQVTM, ANQGSEA. This CDR3 reads CSARDTSNTEAFF. The CDR3 region has the DNA TGCAGCGCCCGGGACACCTCGAACACTGAAGCTTTCTTT.

V usage is TRBV29-1 and J usage is TRBJ1-1; 7 nucleotides agree with TRBD1. Germline CDR1 SQVTM, CDR2 ANQGSEA. The J segment lost 2 bases and the V segment lost 7 bases, leaving 10 bases of the junction unmatched. The CDR3 is made up of 14 amino acids. CDR3 nucleotides: TGCAGCGCACAGCAGACAGGGCGAAACACTGAAGCTTTCTTT. Residues: CSAQQTGRNTEAFF.

The chain has TRBV10-1 and TRBJ1-5; D might be TRBD1 (6 bases). The germline V gene encodes CDR1 WNHNN and CDR2 SYGVQD (reference sequence). The CDR3 spans 10 residues. The CDR3 spells CPRGPQPQHF. CDR3 sequence (DNA): TGCCCGCGGGGGCCTCAGCCCCAGCATTTT.

This clone was found once. The V gene is TRBV27, the J gene TRBJ1-2; D may be TRBD1 (5 bases). CDR3 length: 13 residues. V lost 3 bases and J 8 bases, leaving 13 bases between the germline ends. In germline, CDR1 is MNHEY, CDR2 SMNVEV (reference sequence). CDR3 protein: CASSLTANGGYTF. The CDR3 DNA follows: TGTGCCAGCAGTTTGACAGCCAACGGGGGCTACACCTTC.

J is TRBJ1-6 and V is TRBV2, with D maybe TRBD1 (5 bases). The CDR3 runs 16 residues. Germline V CDR1 and CDR2: SNHLY, FYNNEI. V lost 3 bases and J lost 9, with 18 bases in between. CDR3 nucleotides: TGTGCCAGCAGTGACGCCGAGCGGGGGTACGGTTCACCCCTCCACTTT. This encodes CASSDAERGYGSPLHF.

V gene TRBV5-1 combines with J gene TRBJ1-1; possibly TRBD1 for D (5 bases). V gave up 3 bases and J gave up 7 bases, with 16 bases separating them. The CDR3 contains 14 residues. Germline CDR1 is SGHRS and CDR2 is YFSETQ. The CDR3 bases are TGCGCCAGCAGCTGGCGGACAAGCCAAAATGAAGCTTTCTTT. Residues: CASSWRTSQNEAFF. The entire variable domain, with the rest obtained from reference TRBV5-1 and TRBJ1-1, is as follows: KAGVTQTPRYLIKTRGQQVTLSCSPISGHRSVSWYQQTPGQGLQFLFEYFSETQRNKGNFPGRFSGRQFSNSRSEMNVSTLELGDSALYLCASSWRTSQNEAFFGQGTRLTVV.

This chain joins TRBV18 and TRBJ2-7; TRBD1 might be the D (5 bases). CDR3 length: 14 residues. The germline V gene encodes CDR1 KGHSH and CDR2 LQKENI. V lost 4 bases, J lost 2 bases, and 12 bases lay in between. The CDR3 spells CASSLWTDTYEQYF. DNA for the CDR3: TGTGCCAGCTCACTATGGACGGACACCTACGAGCAGTACTTC.

This sequence joins TRBV30 and TRBJ2-3; TRBD2 matches 14 bases. The CDR3 totals 16 residues. CDR1 is GTSNPN and CDR2 is SVGIG in the germline V gene (reference sequence). Germline trimming cut 4 bases from V and 2 bases from J; bases unmatched to any gene: 5. CDR3 sequence: CAWMRTSGRLTDTQYF. The CDR3 bases are TGTGCCTGGATGAGGACTAGCGGGAGGCTCACAGATACGCAGTATTTT.

This rearrangement joins TRBV25-1 to TRBJ1-5; D not resolved. This CDR3 is 16 amino acids long. Germline V gene lookup returns CDR1 MGHDK and CDR2 SYGVNS. Trimming removed 2 bases at V and 5 bases at J, with 16 bases between. The CDR3 is CASSEVPSLRDQPQHF. CDR3 DNA sequence: TGTGCCAGCAGTGAAGTTCCCTCCTTGCGGGATCAGCCCCAGCATTTT.

A remark on this clone: The junction differs from germline at one of its ends, possibly a read error. The CDR3 spells CASSQVRGSNQKLFF. CDR3 bases: TGCGCCAGCAGCCAAGTAAGGGGATCTAATCAAAAACTGTTTTTT. This sequence joins TRBV4-3 and TRBJ1-4; D possibly corresponds to TRBD1 (5 bases). Per germline, CDR1 LGHNA and CDR2 YSLEER. The CDR3 spans 15 residues.

CDR3 sequence (DNA): TGTGCCAGCAGCTCATTCTACGGGGGTGGCTACACCTTC. Translation gives CASSSFYGGGYTF. This chain uses TRBV13 with TRBJ1-2; possible D gene TRBD1, 5 bases. Per the germline V gene, CDR1 is PRHDT and CDR2 is FYEKMQ (reference sequence). The CDR3 runs 13 residues. V gave up 4 bases and J gave up 7 bases, with 13 bases separating them.

This clone appeared a few times. The chain has TRBV19 and TRBJ2-2, with D tentatively TRBD1 (5 bases). The CDR3 has 14 residues. The V and J ends lost 2 bases and 5 bases respectively, with 9 bases between them. Germline lookup yields CDR1 LNHDA and CDR2 SQIVND (reference sequence). The DNA for the CDR3 is TGTGCCAGTAGTATACAGGGATGGACCGGGGAGCTGTTTTTT. Amino acids: CASSIQGWTGELFF. Complete variable domain (other parts from reference TRBV19 and TRBJ2-2): DGGITQSPKYLFRKEGQNVTLSCEQNLNHDAMYWYRQDPGQGLRLIYYSQIVNDFQKGDIAEGYSVSREKKESFPLTVTSAQKNPTAFYLCASSIQGWTGELFFGEGSRLTVL.

The V gene is TRBV2, the J gene TRBJ1-5; 9 bases line up with TRBD1. V shed 9 bases and J 4 bases; nucleotides not matched to a gene: 10. The CDR3 is 15 residues long. Germline V gene data show CDR1 as SNHLY and CDR2 as FYNNEI. CDR3 amino acids: CASQAPGQGNQPQHF. In nucleotides, the CDR3 is TGTGCCAGTCAGGCTCCGGGACAGGGTAATCAGCCCCAGCATTTT.

This chain links TRBV5-4 with TRBJ2-1; 10 nucleotides agree with TRBD2. This CDR3 has 14 amino acids. Germline assignment: CDR1 SGHNT and CDR2 YYREEE (reference sequence). V was clipped by 6 bases and J by 5 bases; unmatched bases: 5. CDR3 nucleotides: TGTGCCAGCACTACTAGCGGGGTTAACAATGAGCAGTTCTTC. Protein product: CASTTSGVNNEQFF.

The chain recombines TRBV24-1 with TRBJ2-1; D is unresolved. Trimming cost V 0 bases and J 0 bases, with 8 bases left between them. The CDR3 is 16 residues long. Germline V gives CDR1 KGHDR, CDR2 SFDVKD. CDR3 DNA: TGTGCCACCAGTGATTTGTCGGCAGGCTCCTACAATGAGCAGTTCTTC. This gives the protein CATSDLSAGSYNEQFF.

This chain joins TRBV5-1 and TRBJ1-2, with D unclear. Germline-derived CDR1 and CDR2 are SGHRS and YFSETQ. The CDR3 sequence is 13 residues long. V was trimmed by 5 bases and J by 2 bases, leaving 10 bases between them. The CDR3 region has the DNA TGCGCCAGCAGTTCAGGAACGAACTATGGCTACACCTTC. It codes for CASSSGTNYGYTF. The whole variable domain, filled in from reference TRBV5-1 and TRBJ1-2, reads KAGVTQTPRYLIKTRGQQVTLSCSPISGHRSVSWYQQTPGQGLQFLFEYFSETQRNKGNFPGRFSGRQFSNSRSEMNVSTLELGDSALYLCASSSGTNYGYTFGSGTRLTVV.

The rearrangement links TRBV2 to TRBJ1-5; 9 bases map to TRBD1. This CDR3 is built from 13 residues. Losses at the gene ends were 8 bases for V and 5 bases for J; bases not matched to a gene: 4. Germline CDR1 and CDR2: SNHLY and FYNNEI. CDR3 DNA: TGTGCCAGCGCCTGGGACAGGGATCAGCCCCAGCATTTT. This translates into CASAWDRDQPQHF.

V is TRBV11-2 and J is TRBJ1-3, with D maybe TRBD1 (5 bases). The germline CDR1 and CDR2 sequences are SGHAT and FQNNGV. Trimming took 7 bases from V and 0 from J, leaving 10 bases between them. This CDR3 has 14 residues. CDR3 region: CASIQGFSGNTIYF. DNA for the CDR3: TGTGCCAGCATCCAGGGTTTCTCTGGAAACACCATATATTTT.

This clone occurred a few times. V usage is TRBV7-2 and J usage is TRBJ1-5; possibly TRBD1 for D (5 bases). Germline V gives CDR1 SGHTA, CDR2 FQGNSA. This CDR3 is 14 amino acids long. Trimming cost V 0 bases and J 2 bases, with 5 bases left between them. CDR3 amino acids: CASSLAGGNQPQHF. CDR3 in DNA: TGTGCCAGCAGCTTAGCAGGGGGCAATCAGCCCCAGCATTTT.

The CDR3 nucleotides are TGTGCCAGCAGTGAAGCGCGGGGGGCTGGCGAGCAGTACTTC. Translation gives CASSEARGAGEQYF. The genes are TRBV6-1 and TRBJ2-7; 8 bases fit TRBD2. From germline, CDR1 is MNHNS and CDR2 SASEGT. V was clipped by 0 bases and J by 6 bases; unmatched bases: 4. CDR3 length: 14 amino acids.

The chain recombines TRBV6-5 with TRBJ1-5; D perhaps matches TRBD1 (5 bases). V lost 4 bases and J 9 bases, leaving 10 bases between the germline ends. The CDR3 is 12 amino acids. Germline CDR1 reads MNHEY; CDR2 reads SVGAGI. The CDR3 DNA sequence: TGTGCCAGCAGTTCAACCGGGGGGCCCCAGCATTTT. Its protein is CASSSTGGPQHF.

The rearrangement joins TRBV5-4 to TRBJ1-3, with no clear D. Trimming shortened V by 0 bases and J by 0 bases, and 13 bases separated the two germline ends. CDR1 is SGHNT, CDR2 YYREEE, per germline (reference sequence). The CDR3 spans 17 residues. The CDR3: CASSLVPKRPSGNTIYF. CDR3 coding DNA: TGTGCCAGCAGCTTGGTCCCAAAGCGGCCCTCTGGAAACACCATATATTTT.

This sequence joins TRBV5-6 and TRBJ2-2; 8 nucleotides line up with TRBD2. Germline-derived CDR1 and CDR2 are SGHDT and YYEEEE. The CDR3 consists of 13 residues. The ends lost 4 bases at V and 7 bases at J; junction bases unmatched: 3. The CDR3 here is CASSRGTSGELFF. The CDR3 region has the DNA TGTGCCAGCAGCAGGGGGACTAGCGGGGAGCTGTTTTTT.